Presented here are 23 T cell receptor beta chains from one specimen sequenced in a study of blood T cell repertoires in COVID-19. The data were produced by immunoSEQ multiplex PCR, yet TCRdb's version contains in-frame clones alone and is incomplete. The sample shows a few hundred thousand clones, less than 90% of them seen only once. The sequencing sample was made of PBMCs or T cells enriched from blood (not recorded which). All receptors come from a woman in her fifties or sixties who had recovered from COVID-19.

This clone was picked up one time. The rearrangement links TRBV4-3 to TRBJ1-2; D unresolved. V shed 1 base and J shed 2 bases, with 8 bases lying between them. CDR1 is LGHNA, CDR2 YSLEER, per germline. This CDR3 region has 14 residues. The CDR3 DNA is TGCGCCAGCAGCCAAGTTGTCCAGAACTATGGCTACACCTTC. It yields the protein CASSQVVQNYGYTF.

The CDR3, as DNA: TGTGCCAGCAGGACAGGGAGTCAGCCCCAGCATTTT. Translating it yields CASRTGSQPQHF. This sequence joins TRBV2 and TRBJ1-5; 7 bases match TRBD1. The V gene's germline CDR1 is SNHLY and CDR2 FYNNEI. The CDR3 sequence is 12 residues long. V gave up 6 bases and J gave up 6 bases; unmatched junction bases: 2.

This sequence joins TRBV5-1 and TRBJ1-5; weak D call: TRBD1 (5 bases). Germline values: CDR1 SGHRS, CDR2 YFSETQ. V was shortened by 0 bases and J by 6 bases, with 13 bases between the two germline ends. There are 15 residues in the CDR3. CDR3 protein: CASSLGGDRGQPQHF. The CDR3 DNA reads as TGCGCCAGCAGCTTGGGAGGAGACAGAGGTCAGCCCCAGCATTTT.

The CDR3 DNA is TGTGCCAGTAGTATAGTCCTAGCGGTACGGACCTACAATGAGCAGTTCTTC. It specifies CASSIVLAVRTYNEQFF. The chain employs TRBV19 and TRBJ2-1; 7 bases fit TRBD2. This CDR3 comprises 17 residues. The V gene's germline CDR1 is LNHDA and CDR2 SQIVND (reference sequence). V dropped 1 base and J dropped 2; count of bases not matched to a gene: 8. The full variable domain, completed using reference TRBV19 and TRBJ2-1, is DGGITQSPKYLFRKEGQNVTLSCEQNLNHDAMYWYRQDPGQGLRLIYYSQIVNDFQKGDIAEGYSVSREKKESFPLTVTSAQKNPTAFYLCASSIVLAVRTYNEQFFGPGTRLTVL.

This rearrangement joins TRBV12-5 to TRBJ1-1; D might be TRBD1 (6 bases). With 1 base removed from V and 2 bases from J, the gap between germline ends came to 8 bases. CDR3 length: 14 amino acids. In germline, CDR1 is LGHNT, CDR2 FRNRAP. DNA for the CDR3: TGTGCTAGTGGTTTGGAGGGGGATAACACTGAAGCTTTCTTT. It translates to CASGLEGDNTEAFF.

The V gene is TRBV5-1, the J gene TRBJ1-1; D unclear. CDR1 SGHRS and CDR2 YFSETQ come from the germline V gene. This CDR3 spans 12 amino acids. V dropped 0 bases and J dropped 9 bases, with 9 bases sitting between them. CDR3 in DNA: TGCGCCAGCAGCTTGGAGTACAGCCAAGCTTTCTTT. Its translation: CASSLEYSQAFF.

This sequence joins TRBV30 and TRBJ1-3; tentative D call: TRBD1 (6 bases). V lost 4 bases and J 2 bases, leaving 9 bases between the germline ends. Looked up from germline, CDR1 is GTSNPN and CDR2 is SVGIG (reference sequence). The CDR3 runs to 13 residues. The CDR3 sequence is CAWIYRAGNTIYF. CDR3 bases: TGTGCCTGGATCTACAGGGCTGGAAACACCATATATTTT.

This sequence joins TRBV27 and TRBJ1-6, with TRBD1 identical over 9 bases. J gave up 14 bases and V 4 bases, and 18 bases lay outside the gene matches. The CDR3 covers 17 residues. Germline loops: CDR1 MNHEY, CDR2 SMNVEV (reference sequence). This chain's CDR3 is CASSSEQGAPGGTALHF. CDR3 DNA sequence: TGTGCCAGCAGTTCCGAACAGGGGGCTCCCGGTGGAACGGCCCTCCACTTT.

The CDR3 DNA is TGTGCCTGGAGTGCCAACAGGGCCGGAAACACCATATATTTT. Protein: CAWSANRAGNTIYF. This rearrangement joins TRBV30 to TRBJ1-3; D might be TRBD1 (6 bases). The ends were cut back, 1 base at V and 4 bases at J, with 11 bases in the middle. Per germline, CDR1 GTSNPN and CDR2 SVGIG (reference sequence). CDR3 length: 14 residues.

The genes are TRBV30 and TRBJ1-2, with TRBD1 as a possible D gene (6 bases). Deletions cut 8 bases from V and 4 bases from J, with 23 bases between. The CDR3 has 15 residues. Germline V gene lookup returns CDR1 GTSNPN and CDR2 SVGIG (reference sequence). The DNA for the CDR3 is TGTGCCAGCCACAGACAGGCGTCAATGACCTATGGCTACACCTTC. It codes for CASHRQASMTYGYTF.

The chain combines TRBV20-1 with TRBJ1-2; D is undetermined. Germline CDR1 reads DFQATT; CDR2 reads SNEGSKA (reference sequence). V lost 3 bases and J 2 bases, leaving 19 bases between the germline ends. This CDR3 region has 16 residues. DNA for the CDR3: TGCAGTGCTAGTTCCAGTGCCTCGGCGGGAAACTATGGCTACACCTTC. This gives the protein CSASSSASAGNYGYTF.

The chain employs TRBV15 and TRBJ2-3, with 14 bases lining up with TRBD2. The germline gives CDR1 LNHNV, CDR2 YYDKDF (reference sequence). CDR3 length: 19 amino acids. V shed 5 bases, J shed 0 bases, and the junction held 10 bases outside the gene matches. The CDR3, as DNA: TGTGCCACCAGCCCGGGGACTAGCGGGAGCAACACTAGCACAGATACGCAGTATTTT. Its protein product is CATSPGTSGSNTSTDTQYF.

This chain uses TRBV19 with TRBJ1-3; 7 nucleotides match TRBD1. With 5 bases clipped from V and 1 base from J, the junction kept 8 bases outside the gene matches. The CDR3 is 16 residues long. Per germline, CDR1 LNHDA and CDR2 SQIVND (reference sequence). CDR3 coding DNA: TGTGCCAGTAGTGACAGGGTCGGTACTTCTGGAAACACCATATATTTT. It yields the protein CASSDRVGTSGNTIYF.

The chain joins TRBV5-1 to TRBJ2-3; D not resolved. This CDR3 has 16 residues. Germline V gene lookup returns CDR1 SGHRS and CDR2 YFSETQ. Trimming removed 6 bases from V and 0 bases from J, with 17 bases in between. The CDR3 protein is CASTTLGETSTDTQYF. CDR3 nucleotides: TGCGCCAGCACCACCCTGGGCGAAACCAGCACAGATACGCAGTATTTT.

This chain uses TRBV9 with TRBJ2-2, with 7 nucleotides matching TRBD1. Germline V gives CDR1 SGDLS, CDR2 YYNGEE. The length of the CDR3 is 14 residues. J was trimmed by 4 bases and V by 2 bases; bases with no gene match: 2. The CDR3 coding sequence is TGTGCCAGCAGCGTCGGGACAGTCACCGGGGAGCTGTTTTTT. This translates into CASSVGTVTGELFF.

The gene calls are TRBV4-1 and TRBJ2-4; no clear D. The CDR3 is 15 amino acids. Germline-derived CDR1 and CDR2 are MGHRA and YSYEKL. Trimming left V 1 base short and J 0 bases short, with 7 bases between. CDR3 region: CASSQGSLAKNIQYF. The CDR3 DNA sequence: TGCGCCAGCAGCCAAGGGAGTCTAGCCAAAAACATTCAGTACTTC.

J is TRBJ1-1 and V is TRBV9, with D perhaps TRBD1 (5 bases). Trimming pared 4 bases from V and 7 bases from J, leaving 14 bases between. The CDR3 has 13 amino acids. Germline V gene sequence: CDR1 SGDLS, CDR2 YYNGEE. CDR3 sequence: CASSPSVTGEAFF. The CDR3 coding sequence is TGTGCCAGCAGCCCAAGCGTCACAGGTGAAGCTTTCTTT.

The J gene is TRBJ2-7, the V gene TRBV7-2, with 10 bases fitting TRBD2. From germline, CDR1 is SGHTA and CDR2 FQGNSA. The CDR3 covers 14 residues. Germline trimming cut 5 bases from V and 4 bases from J; bases unmatched to any gene: 5. The DNA for the CDR3 is TGTGCCAGCAGCGTTCGGACTAGCGGTTACGAGCAGTACTTC. Encoded protein: CASSVRTSGYEQYF. The whole variable domain, filled in from reference TRBV7-2 and TRBJ2-7, reads GAGVSQSPSNKVTEKGKDVELRCDPISGHTALYWYRQSLGQGLEFLIYFQGNSAPDKSGLPSDRFSAERTGGSVSTLTIQRTQQEDSAVYLCASSVRTSGYEQYFGPGTRLTVT.

This CDR3 reads CASRTGTSGRGRQETQYF. The CDR3 DNA sequence: TGTGCCAGCCGCACCGGGACTAGCGGGAGGGGGAGACAAGAGACCCAGTACTTC. This chain joins TRBV5-4 and TRBJ2-5, with TRBD2 matching over 16 bases. Germline V CDR1 and CDR2: SGHNT, YYREEE (reference sequence). The CDR3 covers 18 residues. The V gene end was trimmed by 7 bases and the J gene end by 2 bases; junction bases not matched to a gene: 11.

The CDR3 sequence is CASSLAWGGRLFF. The CDR3 coding sequence is TGTGCCAGCAGTTTAGCGTGGGGGGGTAGGCTGTTCTTC. V usage is TRBV12-3 or TRBV12-4 and J usage is TRBJ2-1; 7 nucleotides line up with TRBD2. The CDR3 has 13 amino acids. The trim removed 0 bases at V and 15 bases at J, leaving 8 bases unmatched.

As regards this clone: Other DNA sequences in this specimen translate into the identical CDR3. V gene TRBV9 combines with J gene TRBJ1-5, with TRBD1 matching 7 bases. The CDR3 has 14 amino acids. Looked up from germline, CDR1 is SGDLS and CDR2 is YYNGEE. V lost 3 bases, J lost 7 bases, and 7 bases stayed unmatched. CDR3: CASSGQGSNQPQHF. The DNA of the CDR3 is TGTGCCAGCAGCGGACAGGGATCGAACCAGCCCCAGCATTTT.

This clone was seen a handful of times. This chain links TRBV12-5 with TRBJ1-2, with 7 bases matching TRBD1. V lost 5 bases and J lost 4; bases outside the gene matches: 10. CDR3 size: 15 residues. The germline V gene has CDR1 LGHNT and CDR2 FRNRAP. CDR3 residues: CASGIRDSGGYGYTF. The CDR3 nucleotides are TGTGCTAGTGGTATTAGGGACAGCGGGGGCTATGGCTACACCTTC.

The V and J genes are TRBV11-2 and TRBJ1-3; 7 nucleotides agree with TRBD1. Germline assignment: CDR1 SGHAT and CDR2 FQNNGV. The CDR3 runs 14 residues. The V segment lost 2 bases and the J segment 3 bases; nucleotides outside the gene matches: 1. CDR3 amino acids: CASSLRQGGNTIYF. The CDR3 nucleotides are TGTGCCAGCAGCTTAAGACAGGGTGGAAACACCATATATTTT.